The rows below give T cell receptor beta chains drawn from one sample of a study of monozygotic twins with inflammatory bowel disease. No DNA is given; TCRdb re-called the 5' RACE reads and lists each CDR3 protein once. The sample shows about 160,000 distinct CDR3 sequences, and roughly 2.6% sits with its ten largest clones. Source material: blood. Source of these receptors: a human donor with ulcerative colitis or Crohn's disease, or a healthy co-twin of an affected twin (not recorded which). The CDR3 runs from the conserved cysteine through the conserved F or W. Fields, in order: V gene, J gene, CDR3 protein.

TRBV12-3/TRBV12-4	TRBJ2-3	CASSPGLVTDTQYF
TRBV24-1	TRBJ2-1	CATSDPPRGGDSYNEQFF
TRBV5-1	TRBJ1-3	CASSSSRDRHSGNTIYF
TRBV12-3/TRBV12-4	TRBJ2-1	CASSPTFFRVYNEQFF
TRBV10-2	TRBJ2-7	CASSHRESYEQYF
TRBV5-4	TRBJ2-1	CASSHSGSSYNEQFF
TRBV7-9	TRBJ1-2	CASSIAHGYTF
TRBV24-1	TRBJ2-1	CATTSEPYNEQFF
TRBV20-1	TRBJ2-7	CSAIGRESSYEQYF
TRBV5-1	TRBJ2-1	CASSIQGYNEQFF
TRBV7-2	TRBJ2-2	CASSPAGTSHTGELFF
TRBV7-9	TRBJ2-5	CASSLVGYSQETQYF
TRBV4-3	TRBJ2-3	CASSQDLALGTQYF
TRBV7-2	TRBJ1-2	CASSPGQGQGYTF
TRBV18	TRBJ2-1	CASSRNAAGQGAGNEQFF
TRBV30	TRBJ2-5	CAWSPRGLAGGRGETQYF
TRBV7-2	TRBJ2-7	CASSPRTGVHEQYF